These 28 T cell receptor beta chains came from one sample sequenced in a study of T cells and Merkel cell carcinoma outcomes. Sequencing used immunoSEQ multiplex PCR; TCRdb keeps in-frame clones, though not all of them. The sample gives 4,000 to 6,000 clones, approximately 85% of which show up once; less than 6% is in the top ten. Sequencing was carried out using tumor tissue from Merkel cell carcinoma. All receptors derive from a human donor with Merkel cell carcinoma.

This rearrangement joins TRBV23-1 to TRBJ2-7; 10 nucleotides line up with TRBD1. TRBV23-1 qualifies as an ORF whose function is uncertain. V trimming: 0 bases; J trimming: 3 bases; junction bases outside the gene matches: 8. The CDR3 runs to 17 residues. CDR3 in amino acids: CASSQSAPGQGFYEQYF. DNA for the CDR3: TGCGCCAGCAGTCAATCGGCCCCGGGACAGGGGTTCTACGAGCAGTACTTC.

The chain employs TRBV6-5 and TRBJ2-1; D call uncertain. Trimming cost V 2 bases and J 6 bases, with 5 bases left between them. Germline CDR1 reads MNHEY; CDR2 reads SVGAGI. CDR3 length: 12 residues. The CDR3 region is CASSYGINEQFF. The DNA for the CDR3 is TGTGCCAGCAGTTACGGGATCAATGAGCAGTTCTTC.

CDR3 sequence reads: CASSGTEKANEQYF. In DNA, the CDR3 is TGCGCCAGCAGTGGGACAGAGAAGGCCAACGAGCAGTACTTC. The rearrangement links TRBV10-1 to TRBJ2-7; tentative D call: TRBD1 (6 bases). CDR1 WNHNN and CDR2 SYGVQD come from the germline V gene (reference sequence). There are 14 residues in the CDR3. V dropped 4 bases and J dropped 5 bases, with 15 bases sitting between them.

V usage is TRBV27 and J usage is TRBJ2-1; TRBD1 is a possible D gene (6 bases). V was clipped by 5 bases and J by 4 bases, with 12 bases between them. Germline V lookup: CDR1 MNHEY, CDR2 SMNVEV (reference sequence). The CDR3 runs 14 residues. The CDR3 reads CASSLGGFYNEQFF. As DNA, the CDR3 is TGTGCCAGCAGTCTAGGGGGATTTTACAATGAGCAGTTCTTC.

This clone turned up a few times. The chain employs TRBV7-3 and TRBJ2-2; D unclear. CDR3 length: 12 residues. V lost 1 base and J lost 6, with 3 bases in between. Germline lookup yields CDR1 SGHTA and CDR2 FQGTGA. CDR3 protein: CASSLNSGELFF. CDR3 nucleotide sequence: TGTGCCAGCAGCTTAAATTCCGGGGAGCTGTTTTTT.

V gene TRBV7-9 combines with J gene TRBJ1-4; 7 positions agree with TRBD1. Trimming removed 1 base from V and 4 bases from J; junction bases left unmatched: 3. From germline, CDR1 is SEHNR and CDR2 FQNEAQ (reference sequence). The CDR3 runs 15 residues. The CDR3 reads CASSLEGARNEKLFF. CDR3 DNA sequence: TGTGCCAGCAGCTTAGAGGGGGCTCGTAATGAAAAACTGTTTTTT.

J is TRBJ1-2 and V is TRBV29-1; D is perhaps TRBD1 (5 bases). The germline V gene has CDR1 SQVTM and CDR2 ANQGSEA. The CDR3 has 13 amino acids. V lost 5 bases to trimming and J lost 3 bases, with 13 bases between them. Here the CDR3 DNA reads TGCAGCGTTAAACGGGACCCCCACTATGGCTACACCTTC. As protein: CSVKRDPHYGYTF.

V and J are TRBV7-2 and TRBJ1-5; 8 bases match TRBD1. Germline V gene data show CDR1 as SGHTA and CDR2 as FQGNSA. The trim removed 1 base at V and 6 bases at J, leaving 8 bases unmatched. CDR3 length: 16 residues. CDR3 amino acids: CASSLGQGAGRQPQHF. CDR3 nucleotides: TGTGCCAGCAGCTTAGGGCAGGGGGCAGGGCGTCAGCCCCAGCATTTT.

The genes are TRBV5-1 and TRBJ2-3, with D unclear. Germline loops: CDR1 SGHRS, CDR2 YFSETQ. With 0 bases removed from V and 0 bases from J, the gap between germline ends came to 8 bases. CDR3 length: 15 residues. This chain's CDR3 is CASSLGWESTDTQYF. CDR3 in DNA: TGCGCCAGCAGCTTGGGGTGGGAAAGCACAGATACGCAGTATTTT.

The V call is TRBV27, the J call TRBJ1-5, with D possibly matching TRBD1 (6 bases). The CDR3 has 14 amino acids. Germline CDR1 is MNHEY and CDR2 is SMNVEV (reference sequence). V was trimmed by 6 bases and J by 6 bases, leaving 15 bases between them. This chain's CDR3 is CASRPTGSGQPQHF. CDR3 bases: TGTGCCAGCAGGCCTACAGGGTCTGGTCAGCCCCAGCATTTT.

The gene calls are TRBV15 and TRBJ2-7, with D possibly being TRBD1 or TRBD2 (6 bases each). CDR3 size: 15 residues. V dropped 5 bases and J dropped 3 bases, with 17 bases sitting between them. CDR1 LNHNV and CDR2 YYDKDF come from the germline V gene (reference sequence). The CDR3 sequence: CATSGGRGLSYEQYF. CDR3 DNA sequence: TGTGCCACCAGCGGGGGACGGGGGCTAAGCTACGAGCAGTACTTC.

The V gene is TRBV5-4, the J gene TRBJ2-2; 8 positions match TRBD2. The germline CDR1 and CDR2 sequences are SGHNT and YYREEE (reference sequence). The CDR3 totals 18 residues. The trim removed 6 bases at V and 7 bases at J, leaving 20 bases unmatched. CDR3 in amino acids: CASTSGGRGRPVGGELFF. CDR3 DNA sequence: TGTGCCAGCACCTCGGGAGGGAGAGGCCGCCCTGTTGGCGGGGAGCTGTTTTTT.

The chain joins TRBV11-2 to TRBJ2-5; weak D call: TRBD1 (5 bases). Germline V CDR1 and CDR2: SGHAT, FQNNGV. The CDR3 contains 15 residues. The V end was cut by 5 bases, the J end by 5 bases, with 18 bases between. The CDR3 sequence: CASSPPGRVYETQYF. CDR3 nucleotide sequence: TGTGCCAGCAGCCCGCCGGGCAGGGTATACGAGACCCAGTACTTC.

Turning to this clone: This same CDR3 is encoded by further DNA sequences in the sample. CDR3 DNA: TGTGCCAGCAGCCCCGGGACAGAAGCTTTCTTT. This sequence encodes CASSPGTEAFF. The chain links TRBV25-1 to TRBJ1-1, with a weak D call TRBD1 (6 bases). Germline assignment: CDR1 MGHDK and CDR2 SYGVNS. V lost 6 bases and J lost 8, with 10 bases in between. This CDR3 is 11 amino acids long. The full variable domain, rest sourced from reference TRBV25-1 and TRBJ1-1, is EADIYQTPRYLVIGTGKKITLECSQTMGHDKMYWYQQDPGMELHLIHYSYGVNSTEKGDLSSESTVSRIRTEHFPLTLESARPSHTSQYLCASSPGTEAFFGQGTRLTVV.

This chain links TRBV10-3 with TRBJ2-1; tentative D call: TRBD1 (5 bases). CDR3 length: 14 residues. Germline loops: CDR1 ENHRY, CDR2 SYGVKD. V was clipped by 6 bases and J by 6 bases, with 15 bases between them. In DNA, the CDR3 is TGTGCCATCAGCCAGGGTACACTCGCCAATGAGCAGTTCTTC. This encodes CAISQGTLANEQFF.

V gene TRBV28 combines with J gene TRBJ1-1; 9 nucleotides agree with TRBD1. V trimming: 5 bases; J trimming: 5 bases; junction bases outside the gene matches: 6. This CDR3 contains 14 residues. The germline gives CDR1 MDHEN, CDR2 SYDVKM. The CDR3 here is CASSRQGTGTEAFF. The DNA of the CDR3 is TGTGCCAGCAGTCGACAGGGGACAGGGACTGAAGCTTTCTTT.

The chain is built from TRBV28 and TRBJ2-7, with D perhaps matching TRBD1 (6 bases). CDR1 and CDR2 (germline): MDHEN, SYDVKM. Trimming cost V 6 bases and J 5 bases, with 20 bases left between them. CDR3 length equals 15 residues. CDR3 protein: CASRTIQGWFHEQYF. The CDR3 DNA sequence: TGTGCCAGCAGGACGATACAGGGTTGGTTCCACGAGCAGTACTTC.

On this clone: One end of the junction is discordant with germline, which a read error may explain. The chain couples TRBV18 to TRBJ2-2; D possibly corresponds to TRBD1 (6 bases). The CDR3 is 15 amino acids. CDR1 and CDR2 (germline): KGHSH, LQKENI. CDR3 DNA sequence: TGTGCCAGCTCACCGTGGGACAAAAGCACCAGGGAGCTGTTTTTT. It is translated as CASSPWDKSTRELFF.

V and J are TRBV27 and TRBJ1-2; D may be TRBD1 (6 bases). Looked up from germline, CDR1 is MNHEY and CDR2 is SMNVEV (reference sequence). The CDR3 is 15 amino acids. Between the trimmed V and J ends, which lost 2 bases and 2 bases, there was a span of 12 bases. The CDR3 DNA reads TGTGCCAGCAGTTTAATGGCAGGGGCAAACTATGGCTACACCTTC. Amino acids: CASSLMAGANYGYTF.

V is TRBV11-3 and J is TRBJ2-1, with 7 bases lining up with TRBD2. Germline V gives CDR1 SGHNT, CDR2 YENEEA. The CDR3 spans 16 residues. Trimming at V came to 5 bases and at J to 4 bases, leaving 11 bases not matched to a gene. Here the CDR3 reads CASSRTSDVSYNEQFF. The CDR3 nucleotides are TGTGCCAGCAGCCGCACTAGCGACGTCTCGTACAATGAGCAGTTCTTC.

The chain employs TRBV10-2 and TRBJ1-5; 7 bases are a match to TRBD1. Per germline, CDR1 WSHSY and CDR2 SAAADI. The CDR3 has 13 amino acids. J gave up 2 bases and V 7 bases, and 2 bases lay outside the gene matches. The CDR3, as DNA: TGCGCCAGCAAAACAGGGGGCAATCAGCCCCAGCATTTT. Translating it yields CASKTGGNQPQHF.

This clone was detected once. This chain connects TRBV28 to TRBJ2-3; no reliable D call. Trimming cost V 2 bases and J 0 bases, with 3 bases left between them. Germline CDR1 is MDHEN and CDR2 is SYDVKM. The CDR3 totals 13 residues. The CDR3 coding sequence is TGTGCCAGCAGTTTAATTAGCACAGATACGCAGTATTTT. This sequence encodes CASSLISTDTQYF.

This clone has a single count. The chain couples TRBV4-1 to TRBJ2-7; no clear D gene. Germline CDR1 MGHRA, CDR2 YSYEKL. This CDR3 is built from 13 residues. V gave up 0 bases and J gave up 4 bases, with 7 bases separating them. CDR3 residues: CASSQDYAYEQYF. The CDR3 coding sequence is TGCGCCAGCAGCCAAGATTACGCTTACGAGCAGTACTTC.

CDR3 sequence: CASSYSRVFETQYF. The CDR3 DNA is TGTGCCAGCAGTTACTCTAGGGTTTTCGAGACCCAGTACTTC. The chain carries TRBV6-5 and TRBJ2-5; D uncertain. CDR1 is MNHEY and CDR2 is SVGAGI in the germline V gene. The CDR3 contains 14 residues. V was shortened by 0 bases and J by 5 bases, with 10 bases between the two germline ends.

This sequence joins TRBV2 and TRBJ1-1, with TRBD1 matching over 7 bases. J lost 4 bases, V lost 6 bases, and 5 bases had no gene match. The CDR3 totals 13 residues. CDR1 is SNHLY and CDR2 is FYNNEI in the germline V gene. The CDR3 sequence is CASSKTGFTEAFF. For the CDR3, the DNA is TGTGCCAGCAGCAAGACAGGGTTCACTGAAGCTTTCTTT.

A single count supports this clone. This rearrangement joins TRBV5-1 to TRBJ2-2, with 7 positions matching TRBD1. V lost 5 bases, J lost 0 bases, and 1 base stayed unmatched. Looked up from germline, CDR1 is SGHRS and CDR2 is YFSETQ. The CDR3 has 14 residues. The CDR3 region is CASRTGSNTGELFF. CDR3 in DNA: TGCGCCAGCAGGACAGGGTCGAACACCGGGGAGCTGTTTTTT.

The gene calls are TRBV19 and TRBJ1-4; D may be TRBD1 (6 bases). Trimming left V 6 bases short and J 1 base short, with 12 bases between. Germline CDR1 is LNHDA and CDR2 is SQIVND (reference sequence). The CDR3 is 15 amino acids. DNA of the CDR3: TGTGCCAGTAGGCGTACAGGGTTAACTAATGAAAAACTGTTTTTT. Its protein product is CASRRTGLTNEKLFF. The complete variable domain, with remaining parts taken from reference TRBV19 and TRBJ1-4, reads DGGITQSPKYLFRKEGQNVTLSCEQNLNHDAMYWYRQDPGQGLRLIYYSQIVNDFQKGDIAEGYSVSREKKESFPLTVTSAQKNPTAFYLCASRRTGLTNEKLFFGSGTQLSVL.

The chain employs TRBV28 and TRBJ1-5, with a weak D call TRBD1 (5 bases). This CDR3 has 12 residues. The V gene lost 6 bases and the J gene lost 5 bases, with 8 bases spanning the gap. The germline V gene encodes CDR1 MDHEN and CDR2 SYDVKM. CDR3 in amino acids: CASSGGDQPQHF. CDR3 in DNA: TGTGCCAGCAGCGGGGGGGATCAGCCCCAGCATTTT.